These 5 T cell receptor beta chains originate from one sample sequenced in a study of blood T cell repertoires in COVID-19. Only in-frame clones appear in the TCRdb table, and some are missing; sequencing was by immunoSEQ multiplex PCR. The data hold 200,000 or so clones, with 75% to 85% observed a single time. Material: PBMCs or T cells enriched from blood (not recorded which). These TCRs come from a middle-aged woman with acute COVID-19.

The chain employs TRBV15 and TRBJ1-1; the D is unclear. The germline gives CDR1 LNHNV, CDR2 YYDKDF (reference sequence). Deletions cut 0 bases from V and 1 base from J, with 9 bases between. This CDR3 contains 15 residues. CDR3 region: CATSRDLLRNTEAFF. The CDR3 coding sequence is TGTGCCACCAGCAGAGATCTACTACGGAACACTGAAGCTTTCTTT. Using reference TRBV15 and TRBJ1-1 for the parts outside the CDR3, the full variable domain is DAMVIQNPRYQVTQFGKPVTLSCSQTLNHNVMYWYQQKSSQAPKLLFHYYDKDFNNEADTPDNFQSRRPNTSFCFLDIRSPGLGDTAMYLCATSRDLLRNTEAFFGQGTRLTVV.

This clone has only a few counts. The rearrangement uses TRBV4-1 and TRBJ2-7; 7 positions agree with TRBD1. The V and J ends lost 0 bases and 4 bases, in that order; junction bases with no gene match: 3. This CDR3 spans 14 amino acids. Looked up from germline, CDR1 is MGHRA and CDR2 is YSYEKL. CDR3 protein: CASSQDPRGYEQYF. CDR3 bases: TGCGCCAGCAGCCAAGATCCCAGGGGGTACGAGCAGTACTTC.

The chain couples TRBV14 to TRBJ1-2, with a weak D call TRBD1 (6 bases). The CDR3 sequence is 16 residues long. V dropped 3 bases and J dropped 3 bases, with 17 bases sitting between them. CDR1 is SGHDN and CDR2 is FVKESK in the germline V gene. The CDR3 sequence is CASSQIGRDTYYGYTF. The CDR3 DNA is TGTGCCAGCAGCCAGATAGGACGGGACACCTACTATGGCTACACCTTC.

V gene TRBV7-9 combines with J gene TRBJ2-3; TRBD2 is a possible D gene (5 bases). The V gene lost 2 bases and the J gene lost 2 bases, with 11 bases spanning the gap. The CDR3 covers 15 residues. Germline values: CDR1 SEHNR, CDR2 FQNEAQ (reference sequence). The CDR3 bases are TGTGCCAGCAGCTTAAGAGCGGCCCTCACAGATACGCAGTATTTT. Encoded protein: CASSLRAALTDTQYF.

Written as DNA, the CDR3 is TGTGCCAGCAGCCCGCCGGGGAGCCCAGTTTCACCCCTCCACTTT. As protein: CASSPPGSPVSPLHF. The chain joins TRBV7-2 to TRBJ1-6; D is ambiguous. The CDR3 loop spans 15 amino acids. Germline V lookup: CDR1 SGHTA, CDR2 FQGNSA. V lost 5 bases to trimming and J lost 9 bases, with 17 bases between them.